These 13 T cell receptor beta chains originate from one sample sequenced in a study of blood T cell repertoires in COVID-19 (dated by TCRdb to the early 2020s). To prepare the library, the immunoSEQ multiplex PCR assay was applied. The immuneACCESS repertoire file appears here via TCRdb, limited to in-frame rearrangements. These files lack a portion of the clones; in checked studies, under half of the deficit traces to unresolved V genes, and the cause of the others is not known. The sample includes more than 250,000 clones, with around nine tenths observed a single time. In total, the top ten clones hold 6% to 7% of the sample. The sequencing sample was made of PBMCs or T cells enriched from blood (not recorded which). Every receptor here comes from a middle-aged woman who had recovered from COVID-19.

The CDR3 loop reads CATSRLDDWGVGEKLFF. In DNA form, the CDR3 reads TGTGCCACCAGCAGATTGGATGATTGGGGGGTCGGAGAAAAACTGTTTTTT. The chain is built from TRBV15 and TRBJ1-4, with D possibly TRBD1 on 5 matching bases. CDR1 LNHNV and CDR2 YYDKDF come from the germline V gene (reference sequence). The V end lost 2 bases, the J end lost 8 bases, and 21 bases lay between the germline ends. This CDR3 is built from 17 residues.

The chain couples TRBV28 to TRBJ2-1; 9 bases are shared with TRBD2. The germline V gene encodes CDR1 MDHEN and CDR2 SYDVKM. This CDR3 has 12 residues. The V gene end was trimmed by 6 bases and the J gene end by 14 bases; junction bases not matched to a gene: 8. The CDR3 here is CASRLQRGVKFF. CDR3 DNA sequence: TGTGCCAGCAGGCTCCAGCGGGGGGTAAAGTTCTTC.

The chain recombines TRBV6-5 with TRBJ2-7; weak D call: TRBD2 (7 bases). The CDR3 runs 15 residues. The V end was cut by 7 bases, the J end by 2 bases, with 18 bases between. CDR1 is MNHEY and CDR2 is SVGAGI in the germline V gene. CDR3 residues: CASKDPRGAPYEQYF. In DNA form, the CDR3 reads TGTGCCAGCAAGGACCCTCGGGGGGCCCCCTACGAGCAGTACTTC.

The J gene is TRBJ1-1, the V gene TRBV10-3; no clear D. The CDR3 totals 14 residues. The germline V gene has CDR1 ENHRY and CDR2 SYGVKD. Trimming pared 1 base from V and 0 bases from J, leaving 6 bases between. The CDR3 loop is CAISEFAVNTEAFF. The DNA of the CDR3 is TGTGCCATCAGTGAGTTTGCAGTGAACACTGAAGCTTTCTTT.

This chain joins TRBV5-4 and TRBJ2-5; the match to TRBD2 covers 8 bases. V shed 3 bases, J shed 2 bases, and the junction held 9 bases outside the gene matches. Germline loops: CDR1 SGHNT, CDR2 YYREEE (reference sequence). The CDR3 length is 16 residues. The CDR3 nucleotides are TGTGCCAGCAGCTCCCAGGCGGGAGGCCCACAAGAGACCCAGTACTTC. It specifies CASSSQAGGPQETQYF.

The chain links TRBV5-1 to TRBJ2-7; maybe TRBD1 (5 bases). The CDR3 has 13 residues. CDR1 SGHRS and CDR2 YFSETQ come from the germline V gene. V was shortened by 4 bases and J by 6 bases, with 14 bases between the two germline ends. CDR3 sequence: CASSGANPTEQYF. The CDR3 DNA reads as TGCGCCAGCAGCGGGGCCAATCCAACCGAGCAGTACTTC.

J is TRBJ2-3 and V is TRBV7-8, with D perhaps TRBD2 (7 bases). From germline, CDR1 is SGHVS and CDR2 FQNEAQ. Trimming shortened V by 3 bases and J by 2 bases, and 18 bases separated the two germline ends. The CDR3 runs 17 residues. The CDR3 here is CASSFLGAGANTDTQYF. DNA for the CDR3: TGTGCCAGCAGCTTCCTGGGGGCGGGAGCGAACACAGATACGCAGTATTTT. The complete variable domain, with remaining parts taken from reference TRBV7-8 and TRBJ2-3, reads GAGVSQSPRYKVAKRGQDVALRCDPISGHVSLFWYQQALGQGPEFLTYFQNEAQLDKSGLPSDRFFAERPEGSVSTLKIQRTQQEDSAVYLCASSFLGAGANTDTQYFGPGTRLTVL.

V and J are TRBV21-1 and TRBJ2-7; the table names TRBD2, a call not compared with the DNA. TRBV21-1 is given as a pseudogene. CDR3 length equals 17 residues. CDR3 nucleotide sequence: TGTGCCAGTCGAGAGGAGTCGAAGCGGGTCTTTACCTACGAGCAGTACTTC. Its translation is CASREESKRVFTYEQYF.

This clone was observed a single time. This sequence joins TRBV28 and TRBJ1-5; D gene ambiguous. Looked up from germline, CDR1 is MDHEN and CDR2 is SYDVKM. Trimming cost V 5 bases and J 6 bases, with 20 bases left between them. The CDR3 covers 16 residues. Written as DNA, the CDR3 is TGTGCCAGCAGTACGTTGCTAAGGAGAGGAACTCAGCCCCAGCATTTT. Translation gives CASSTLLRRGTQPQHF.

The chain uses TRBV7-9 and TRBJ1-2, with D unresolved. The germline CDR1 and CDR2 sequences are SEHNR and FQNEAQ (reference sequence). Trimming removed 1 base from V and 2 bases from J, with 17 bases in between. The CDR3 length is 17 residues. CDR3: CASSLGGGLRTNYGYTF. CDR3 DNA sequence: TGTGCCAGCAGCTTAGGGGGAGGACTTAGAACCAACTATGGCTACACCTTC. The full variable domain, its missing parts supplied by reference TRBV7-9 and TRBJ1-2, is DTGVSQNPRHKITKRGQNVTFRCDPISEHNRLYWYRQTLGQGPEFLTYFQNEAQLEKSRLLSDRFSAERPKGSFSTLEIQRTEQGDSAMYLCASSLGGGLRTNYGYTFGSGTRLTVV.

V usage is TRBV19 and J usage is TRBJ1-6; D might be TRBD1 (5 bases). CDR1 is LNHDA, CDR2 SQIVND, per germline (reference sequence). Trimming took 6 bases from V and 4 from J, leaving 10 bases between them. The CDR3 loop spans 14 amino acids. CDR3: CASSLDSYNSPLHF. The CDR3 bases are TGTGCCAGTAGCCTCGACAGTTATAATTCACCCCTCCACTTT.

The chain carries TRBV27 and TRBJ2-3, with D maybe TRBD2 (6 bases). This CDR3 is 14 amino acids long. CDR1 and CDR2 from the germline V gene are MNHEY and SMNVEV (reference sequence). Trimming left V 2 bases short and J 2 bases short, with 8 bases between. CDR3 coding DNA: TGTGCCAGCAGTTTAGGGGGGATCACAGATACGCAGTATTTT. This codes for CASSLGGITDTQYF.

V gene TRBV7-2 combines with J gene TRBJ2-3, with D tentatively TRBD2 (5 bases). This CDR3 has 16 residues. Trimming shortened V by 1 base and J by 2 bases, and 13 bases separated the two germline ends. Germline CDR1 SGHTA, CDR2 FQGNSA. CDR3 in amino acids: CASSLVPSRNTDTQYF. CDR3 DNA sequence: TGTGCCAGCAGCTTAGTTCCTAGCCGGAACACAGATACGCAGTATTTT.